Described below is a single TCR beta chain sequence and its context. What this receptor recognizes is not known. One base away there is no much larger clone; base qualities are not given. The receptor library was made with 5' RACE. The second PCR ran for roughly 7 to 12 cycles and used a J-beta primer mix along with a sample-barcoded 5' primer. A unique molecular identifier was introduced onto each TCR beta cDNA molecule by a template-switch 5' adaptor carrying 12 random nucleotides. Each sample yielded at least 2.5 million CDR3-containing paired-end reads. All of the RNA was converted into first-strand cDNA using the Mint cDNA synthesis kit, with a TRBC-specific oligonucleotide serving as the primer. All cDNA was treated with uracil-DNA glycosylase and then went through a first 18-cycle PCR with the universal primers M1SS and BC2_uni_R. The source study handled its data this way. Normalization of each sample was performed by random selection of 1 million high-quality reads, each carrying a distinct molecular identifier. Reads with shared molecular identifiers were discarded instead of being binned into consensus sequences. MiTCR, set to a Q25 quality threshold and the strictest error-elimination algorithm, was used for CDR3 identification, clonotype clustering and error correction. A nonparametric unseen species model with Euler transformation was used to estimate lower-bound total TCR beta diversity. The public reads were reanalyzed by TCRdb: fastp trimming at Q25, MiXCR alignment, in-frame beta chains only. Merged by CDR3 protein, the rows form single entries marked with the most common genes and DNA. The V and J calls and clone size come from TCRdb's table, not from the authors' own analysis. A total of 1.8 million or so distinct CDR3 sequences appear in this sample, 30% to 40% of them only once. Clones ranked in the top ten supply roughly 23% of the sample.

The data derive from a study of blood T cells in healthy people across ages (dated by TCRdb to between 2014 and 2017). At the level of the whole study: In model experiments, template switching captured roughly one uniquely barcoded TCR beta cDNA molecule for every two T cells. To avoid experimental bias, donors of different ages were spread randomly across the sequencing lanes. Using deep sequencing normalized with unique cDNA molecular identifiers, the study measured how TCR beta repertoire diversity changes with age. Two additional independent replicas of 1 million unique cDNA reads from the same blood draw were analyzed for two donors (one aged 18 to 30 and one aged 80 or older). Four age groups were formed from the donors: young (average approximately 15 years), middle-aged (approximately 39), aged (roughly 59) and long-lived (82).

The germline V end is reduced by 3 bases and the J end by 7 bases; junction bases left unmatched: 4. The CDR3 starts with the cysteine, ends with the phenylalanine, and has 13 residues. The DNA shown is the 39-base CDR3, in frame from base 1. CDR1 is given as SQVTM and CDR2 as ANQGSEA, both from the germline V gene. The donors were a few dozen Caucasian individuals from Russia, aged roughly 6 to 90 years, who were systemically healthy. Approximately 11 milliliters of peripheral blood were drawn from each donor into EDTA-treated Vacutainer tubes. Ficoll-Paque density-gradient centrifugation was used to isolate PBMCs, with at least 6 million obtained per sample. Total RNA was extracted from PBMCs with Trizol reagent, with at least 6 micrograms obtained per sample. The percentages of naive CD45RAhigh/CD27high T cells were determined by flow cytometry on a PBMC aliquot from every donor. What the work shows at the level of the full study, not this receptor alone: Compared with the aged group, the long-lived group had more naive CD4+ T cells, fewer expanded clones and increased TCR diversity, a pattern suggesting age selection. Observed TCR beta diversity per million T cells fell roughly linearly with age, and a significant reduction was already apparent by age around 36. Estimates of total diversity from one million sequenced T cells were regarded as lower bounds and underestimates. Because profiling used bulk unsorted PBMCs, naive and antigen-experienced compartments could not be compared conclusively. There was a strong correlation between observed TCR beta diversity and the percentage of naive T cells measured by flow cytometry. Because the CMV infection status of the donors was unknown, age-related changes in expanded clonotypes may potentially have been confounded.

The sample comprised blood. The chain is made from TRBV29-1 and TRBJ2-3; 10 bases in between match TRBD1. The receptor's source is a human donor in good health. The base sequence is TGCAGCGTTGACGGACAGGGGGGTAATACGCAGTATTTT. Translated, this gives CSVDGQGGNTQYF.